This T cell receptor (beta chain) appears in the sequencing data of a study of cytomegalovirus exposure and HLA in healthy donors. The CDR3 is 13 amino acids. The germline V gene has CDR1 MNHEY and CDR2 SVGAGI. The V and J ends lost 2 bases and 4 bases respectively, with 8 bases between them. Using immunoSEQ multiplex PCR, the repertoire was profiled, and TCRdb retains in-frame clones only, with some absent. Here the sample spans 150,000 to 200,000 clones, approximately 88% being singletons. The chain is built from TRBV6-5 and TRBJ1-2; D is undetermined. This TCR was sampled from a man aged 25 to 40 in good health and CMV-seropositive. Sequenced input: PBMCs. CDR3 coding DNA: TGTGCCAGCAGTTACCGTGTGAGCTATGGCTACACCTTC. This codes for CASSYRVSYGYTF.